Each of the 29 T cell receptor beta chains below was sequenced from the same sample in a study of T cell changes during pregnancy in multiple sclerosis. Profiled with immunoSEQ multiplex PCR; TCRdb holds only in-frame clones, not every one. The sample has under 85,000 clones, 75% to 95% seen once. Sequencing used CD4+ T cells from peripheral blood mononuclear cells, obtained in the third trimester of pregnancy. Receptors were obtained from a female donor in good health, enrolled as a control in a pregnancy study.

J is TRBJ1-1 and V is TRBV30, with D tentatively TRBD1 (6 bases). CDR1 is GTSNPN and CDR2 is SVGIG in the germline V gene (reference sequence). This CDR3 has 14 residues. Trimming shortened V by 2 bases and J by 3 bases, and 13 bases separated the two germline ends. CDR3 in DNA: TGTGCCTGGAGTTTCGGGACACTGGACACTGAAGCTTTCTTT. Residues: CAWSFGTLDTEAFF. Full variable domain (missing parts from reference TRBV30 and TRBJ1-1): SQTIHQWPATLVQPVGSPLSLECTVEGTSNPNLYWYRQAAGRGLQLLFYSVGIGQISSEVPQNLSASRPQDRQFILSSKKLLLSDSGFYLCAWSFGTLDTEAFFGQGTRLTVV.

V usage is TRBV13 and J usage is TRBJ1-1; 12 nucleotides align to TRBD1. CDR3 size: 16 residues. CDR1 PRHDT and CDR2 FYEKMQ come from the germline V gene (reference sequence). After removal of 3 bases from V and 5 bases from J, the junction contained 7 bases not matched to a gene. Here the CDR3 reads CASSLGQGASGTEAFF. The CDR3 DNA is TGTGCCAGCAGCTTGGGACAGGGGGCGAGTGGGACTGAAGCTTTCTTT.

This clone was observed a handful of times. This chain joins TRBV30 and TRBJ1-1; D possibly corresponds to TRBD1 (6 bases). CDR3 length: 14 residues. Between the trimmed V and J ends, which lost 3 bases and 2 bases, there was a span of 13 bases. Germline V lookup: CDR1 GTSNPN, CDR2 SVGIG (reference sequence). Here the CDR3 reads CAWRPGTSNTEAFF. DNA of the CDR3: TGTGCCTGGAGGCCCGGGACAAGTAACACTGAAGCTTTCTTT.

The rearrangement joins TRBV7-9 to TRBJ2-3; the D gene is possibly TRBD1 (6 bases). The CDR3 spans 15 residues. V was shortened by 3 bases and J by 2 bases, with 12 bases between the two germline ends. Germline loops: CDR1 SEHNR, CDR2 FQNEAQ (reference sequence). The CDR3 sequence is CASSFRQASTDTQYF. Written as DNA, the CDR3 is TGTGCCAGCAGCTTCCGACAGGCTTCCACAGATACGCAGTATTTT.

The chain employs TRBV4-1 and TRBJ1-5; 8 bases agree with TRBD1. This CDR3 has 16 residues. V dropped 1 base and J dropped 5; count of bases not matched to a gene: 7. In germline, CDR1 is MGHRA, CDR2 YSYEKL. The CDR3 nucleotides are TGCGCCAGCAGCCAAGTCCTAGACAGGGGATATCAGCCCCAGCATTTT. It yields the protein CASSQVLDRGYQPQHF.

The chain is built from TRBV6-1 and TRBJ2-1; D possibly corresponds to TRBD1 (6 bases). CDR3 length equals 14 residues. Trimming took 10 bases from V and 1 from J, leaving 14 bases between them. Germline CDR1 MNHNS, CDR2 SASEGT. The CDR3 DNA sequence: TGTGCCACCAATACAGGGACATCCTACAATGAGCAGTTCTTC. Translated, it gives CATNTGTSYNEQFF.

A remark on this clone: A read error may produce the germline difference seen at one junction end. V usage is TRBV27 and J usage is TRBJ2-3; D perhaps matches TRBD1 (8 bases). The V gene's germline CDR1 is MNHEY and CDR2 SMNVEV (reference sequence). The CDR3 is 19 residues long. CDR3: CASSLSRTGRGGLTDTQYF. CDR3 DNA: TGTGCCAGCAGTCTATCCCGGACAGGGAGGGGGGGGCTCACAGATACGCAGTATTTT.

The chain recombines TRBV5-1 with TRBJ1-2; D is possibly TRBD1 (5 bases). The CDR3 is made up of 12 amino acids. The germline V gene encodes CDR1 SGHRS and CDR2 YFSETQ. The germline V and J ends were trimmed by 1 base and 6 bases, with 7 bases remaining between them. For the CDR3, the DNA is TGCGCCAGCAGCTTGTCAGGGCATGGCTACACCTTC. Encoded protein: CASSLSGHGYTF.

V is TRBV5-4 and J is TRBJ1-4, with TRBD1 matching over 8 bases. Trimming took 1 base from V and 8 from J; bases not matched to a gene: 7. This CDR3 comprises 15 residues. The germline CDR1 and CDR2 sequences are SGHNT and YYREEE (reference sequence). The CDR3 nucleotides read TGTGCCAGCAGCTTGCGACAGGGGACGGGGGAAAAACTGTTTTTT. This gives the protein CASSLRQGTGEKLFF.

CDR3 loop: CASKTGTRPNEQFF. CDR3 DNA: TGTGCCAGCAAGACCGGGACTAGACCCAATGAGCAGTTCTTC. V and J are TRBV6-5 and TRBJ2-1; 8 bases line up with TRBD2. Germline-derived CDR1 and CDR2 are MNHEY and SVGAGI. The CDR3 runs to 14 residues. V was clipped by 7 bases and J by 6 bases; unmatched bases: 8.

The gene calls are TRBV2 and TRBJ1-6; 9 bases line up with TRBD1. V was clipped by 7 bases and J by 8 bases; unmatched bases: 6. The CDR3 extends over 14 amino acids. The germline gives CDR1 SNHLY, CDR2 FYNNEI. The CDR3, as DNA: TGTGCCAGCAAACGGGACAGGGACGATTCACCCCTCCACTTT. This encodes CASKRDRDDSPLHF.

The rearrangement links TRBV7-9 to TRBJ2-5; tentative D call: TRBD2 (7 bases). The CDR3 runs 15 residues. The V and J ends lost 6 bases and 2 bases respectively, with 16 bases between them. From germline, CDR1 is SEHNR and CDR2 FQNEAQ (reference sequence). CDR3: CASSSRGGLQETQYF. For the CDR3, the DNA is TGTGCCAGCAGTTCCAGGGGAGGGTTACAAGAGACCCAGTACTTC.

The J gene is TRBJ1-1, the V gene TRBV11-1; TRBD1 matches 7 bases. Germline-derived CDR1 and CDR2 are SGHAT and FQDESV (reference sequence). The CDR3 extends over 15 amino acids. J lost 1 base, V lost 5 bases, and 7 bases had no gene match. CDR3 nucleotides: TGTGCCAGCAGCAGATCGAACAGGGGGAACACTGAAGCTTTCTTT. This codes for CASSRSNRGNTEAFF.

This rearrangement joins TRBV5-8 to TRBJ2-7; TRBD1 matches at 9 bases. The CDR3 is 15 residues long. Germline V gives CDR1 SGHTS, CDR2 YDEGEE. Losses at the gene ends were 4 bases for V and 1 base for J; bases not matched to a gene: 6. CDR3 region: CASSPGQGISYEQYF. CDR3 in DNA: TGTGCCAGCAGCCCGGGACAGGGAATTTCCTACGAGCAGTACTTC.

This clone has just one count. The chain uses TRBV19 and TRBJ2-7; 8 bases are shared with TRBD1. Germline V gene sequence: CDR1 LNHDA, CDR2 SQIVND (reference sequence). V shed 4 bases, J shed 1 base, and the junction held 6 bases outside the gene matches. The CDR3 is made up of 15 amino acids. CDR3 sequence reads: CASSRPGGTSYEQYF. CDR3 bases: TGTGCCAGTAGTAGGCCAGGGGGCACGTCCTACGAGCAGTACTTC. The complete variable domain, with remaining parts taken from reference TRBV19 and TRBJ2-7, reads DGGITQSPKYLFRKEGQNVTLSCEQNLNHDAMYWYRQDPGQGLRLIYYSQIVNDFQKGDIAEGYSVSREKKESFPLTVTSAQKNPTAFYLCASSRPGGTSYEQYFGPGTRLTVT.

The genes are TRBV10-3 and TRBJ1-1, with D possibly TRBD1 on 5 matching bases. Germline assignment: CDR1 ENHRY and CDR2 SYGVKD. The CDR3 runs 19 residues. Trimming cost V 0 bases and J 7 bases, with 27 bases left between them. The CDR3 region is CAISESVGGNSFLGGEAFF. CDR3 DNA: TGTGCCATCAGTGAGTCTGTTGGGGGTAATAGTTTTCTGGGGGGTGAAGCTTTCTTT.

This chain links TRBV4-1 with TRBJ2-3; 13 nucleotides line up with TRBD2. The junction had 3 bases not matched to a gene; V was cut back by 4 bases and J by 2 bases. The V gene's germline CDR1 is MGHRA and CDR2 YSYEKL. This CDR3 contains 16 residues. The CDR3: CASSRGLAGVTDTQYF. The CDR3 coding sequence is TGCGCCAGCAGCCGCGGACTAGCGGGGGTCACAGATACGCAGTATTTT.

This rearrangement joins TRBV7-8 to TRBJ1-5, with 7 bases that match TRBD1. V was pared by 1 base and J by 2 bases, with 2 bases of the junction left unmatched. Germline CDR1 and CDR2: SGHVS and FQNEAQ. The CDR3 covers 15 residues. DNA for the CDR3: TGTGCCAGCAGCTTAGTCGGGACAGGCAATCAGCCCCAGCATTTT. Protein: CASSLVGTGNQPQHF.

The CDR3 region has the DNA TGTGCCACCAGCAGAGACGCGGGACTCTACAATGAGCAGTTCTTC. Its translation is CATSRDAGLYNEQFF. This chain uses TRBV15 with TRBJ2-1; D possibly corresponds to TRBD2 (6 bases). Germline CDR1 reads LNHNV; CDR2 reads YYDKDF (reference sequence). V lost 0 bases and J lost 3, with 9 bases in between. The CDR3 contains 15 residues.

V gene TRBV18 combines with J gene TRBJ2-7; D perhaps matches TRBD1 (6 bases). CDR3 length: 16 residues. CDR1 and CDR2 (germline): KGHSH, LQKENI. Trimming removed 1 base from V and 3 bases from J, with 16 bases in between. The CDR3 spells CASSPLAGAGVYEQYF. The CDR3 coding sequence is TGTGCCAGCTCACCACTCGCCGGGGCAGGGGTCTACGAGCAGTACTTC.

This clone was seen once. This chain uses TRBV5-1 with TRBJ2-3; 14 bases line up with TRBD2. V lost 1 base, J lost 6 bases, and 4 bases stayed unmatched. This CDR3 has 16 amino acids. CDR1 is SGHRS, CDR2 YFSETQ, per germline. The CDR3 region is CASSLLGTSGGDTQYF. Written as DNA, the CDR3 is TGCGCCAGCAGCTTGTTGGGGACTAGCGGGGGTGATACGCAGTATTTT.

The rearrangement links TRBV5-6 to TRBJ1-6; D might be TRBD1 (5 bases). The CDR3 extends over 16 amino acids. Trimming pared 4 bases from V and 6 bases from J, leaving 17 bases between. Germline V lookup: CDR1 SGHDT, CDR2 YYEEEE. This CDR3 reads CASSPARQSRNSPLHF. The DNA for the CDR3 is TGTGCCAGCAGCCCTGCGCGACAGTCCCGTAATTCACCCCTCCACTTT.

The chain uses TRBV11-3 and TRBJ2-3; 12 bases fit TRBD2. V trimming: 5 bases; J trimming: 3 bases; junction bases outside the gene matches: 6. Germline values: CDR1 SGHNT, CDR2 YENEEA. The CDR3 extends over 16 amino acids. The CDR3 is CASSRGTSGQTDTQYF. In nucleotides, the CDR3 is TGTGCCAGCAGCCGAGGGACTAGCGGGCAAACAGATACGCAGTATTTT.

The chain uses TRBV11-3 and TRBJ2-1; TRBD2 matches at 8 bases. Germline-derived CDR1 and CDR2 are SGHNT and YENEEA. This CDR3 has 13 amino acids. V shed 6 bases and J 7 bases; nucleotides not matched to a gene: 5. The CDR3 loop reads CASSLLAENEQFF. CDR3 nucleotide sequence: TGTGCCAGCAGTTTACTAGCGGAGAATGAGCAGTTCTTC.

The chain couples TRBV18 to TRBJ1-6; 11 bases fit TRBD1. The CDR3 is made up of 16 amino acids. Looked up from germline, CDR1 is KGHSH and CDR2 is LQKENI. Trimming removed 5 bases from V and 5 bases from J; junction bases left unmatched: 5. CDR3 protein: CASSEGQGDNNSPLHF. In DNA form, the CDR3 reads TGTGCCAGCTCAGAGGGACAGGGGGACAATAATTCACCCCTCCACTTT.

The chain combines TRBV29-1 with TRBJ1-4; D not certain. The CDR3 length is 12 residues. Germline lookup yields CDR1 SQVTM and CDR2 ANQGSEA. Trimming pared 3 bases from V and 4 bases from J, leaving 6 bases between. CDR3 DNA: TGCAGCGTTGAGACGGGTAATGAAAAACTGTTTTTT. This encodes CSVETGNEKLFF.

This sequence joins TRBV7-2 and TRBJ2-3; tentatively, D is TRBD1 (6 bases). Germline loops: CDR1 SGHTA, CDR2 FQGNSA. The CDR3 loop spans 17 amino acids. The V and J ends lost 0 bases and 4 bases respectively, with 17 bases between them. CDR3 residues: CASSLASQGRGPDTQYF. CDR3 DNA sequence: TGTGCCAGCAGCTTAGCCTCGCAGGGGAGAGGCCCAGATACGCAGTATTTT.

The chain combines TRBV5-5 with TRBJ2-3, with unresolved D. The CDR3 totals 14 residues. Trimming took 0 bases from V and 8 from J, leaving 13 bases between them. Germline CDR1 is SGHKS and CDR2 is YYEKEE (reference sequence). This CDR3 reads CASSLGASVGTQYF. The CDR3 DNA sequence: TGTGCCAGCAGCTTGGGTGCCTCAGTTGGTACGCAGTATTTT.

The chain links TRBV6-5 to TRBJ1-6; 8 nucleotides line up with TRBD1. CDR1 is MNHEY and CDR2 is SVGAGI in the germline V gene. The CDR3 is 16 residues long. The ends lost 4 bases at V and 5 bases at J; junction bases unmatched: 7. The CDR3 protein is CASSSQGVRDNSPLHF. The CDR3 region has the DNA TGTGCCAGCAGTTCACAGGGGGTAAGGGATAATTCACCCCTCCACTTT.